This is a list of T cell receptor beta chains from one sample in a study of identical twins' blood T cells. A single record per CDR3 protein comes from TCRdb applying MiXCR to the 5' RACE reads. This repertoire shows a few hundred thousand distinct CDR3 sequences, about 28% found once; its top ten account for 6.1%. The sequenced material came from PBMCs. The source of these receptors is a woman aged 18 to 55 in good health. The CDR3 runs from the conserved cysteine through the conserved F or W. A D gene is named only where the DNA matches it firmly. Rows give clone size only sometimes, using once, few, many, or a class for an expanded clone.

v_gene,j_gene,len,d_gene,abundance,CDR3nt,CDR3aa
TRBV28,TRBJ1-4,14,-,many,TGTGCCAGCAGTTTAGGTCCCGAAAGAGAAAAACTGTTTTTT,CASSLGPEREKLFF
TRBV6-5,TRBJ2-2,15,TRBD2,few,TGTGCCATGCCTCGGAAGCGGGGAAAGACCGGGGAGCTGTTTTTT,CAMPRKRGKTGELFF
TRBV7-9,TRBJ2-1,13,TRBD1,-,TGTGCCAGCAGCCAGGGGGACAACAATGAGCAGTTCTTC,CASSQGDNNEQFF
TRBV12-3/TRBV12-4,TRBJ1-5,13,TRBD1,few,TGTGCCAGCAGACAGGGGGCCGATCAGCCCCAGCATTTT,CASRQGADQPQHF
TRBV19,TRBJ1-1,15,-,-,TGTGCCAGTAGTATAGCTGGGACTTGGAATGGTGAAGCTTTCTTT,CASSIAGTWNGEAFF
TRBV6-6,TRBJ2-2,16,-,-,TGTGCCAGCAGTCCCCAGAGAGCGGATAACACCGGGGAGCTGTTTTTT,CASSPQRADNTGELFF
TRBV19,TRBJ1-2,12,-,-,TGTGCCGGTACCCCTACCAACTGTGGCTACACCTTC,CAGTPTNCGYTF
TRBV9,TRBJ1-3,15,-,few,TGTGCCAGCAGCGTTTGGAGCGGCGGTGGAAACACCATATATTTT,CASSVWSGGGNTIYF
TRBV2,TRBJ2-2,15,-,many,TGTGCCAGCAGTGATAACAGGAAACACACCGGGGAGCTGTTTTTT,CASSDNRKHTGELFF
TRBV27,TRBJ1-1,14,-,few,TGTGCCAGCAGTTTTGACGCGATTAACACTGAAGCTTTCTTT,CASSFDAINTEAFF
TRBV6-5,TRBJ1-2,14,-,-,TGTGCCAGCAGTACCCCAGGGGCGGACTATGGCTACACCTTC,CASSTPGADYGYTF
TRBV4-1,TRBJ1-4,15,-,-,TGCGCCAGCAGCTCCAGGGGAGGAGATGTAGAAAAACTGTTTTTT,CASSSRGGDVEKLFF
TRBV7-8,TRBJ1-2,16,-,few,TGTGCCAGCAGCTTAGCGGAAGAGGGCGCTAACTATGGCTACACCTTC,CASSLAEEGANYGYTF
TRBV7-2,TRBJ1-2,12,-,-,TGTGCCAGCAGCTTCCCTGGTTATGGCTACACCTTC,CASSFPGYGYTF
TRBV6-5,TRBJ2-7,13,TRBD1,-,TGTGCCAGCAGTCAGGGACAGGCCTACGAGCAGTACTTC,CASSQGQAYEQYF
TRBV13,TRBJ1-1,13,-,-,TGTGCCAGCAGCGACGACGGGGCTGTTGAAGCTTTCTTT,CASSDDGAVEAFF
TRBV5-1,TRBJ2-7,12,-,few,TGCGCCAGCAGCTGGGGGGACTACGAGCAGTACTTC,CASSWGDYEQYF
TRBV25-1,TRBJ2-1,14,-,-,TGTGCCAGCAGTGGCCGAAGAAGAGGTATTGAGCAGTTCTTC,CASSGRRRGIEQFF
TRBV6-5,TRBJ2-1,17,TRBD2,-,TGTGCCAGCAGTTACCCTTCATCCGGGACTAGGCTGAGTGAGCAGTTCTTC,CASSYPSSGTRLSEQFF
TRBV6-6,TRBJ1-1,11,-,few,TGTGCCAGCACAATGAACACTGAAGCTTTCTTT,CASTMNTEAFF
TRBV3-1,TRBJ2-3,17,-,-,TGTGCCAGCAGCCTAAGGGTTGGGCCCTCGGGGCCAGATACGCAGTATTTT,CASSLRVGPSGPDTQYF
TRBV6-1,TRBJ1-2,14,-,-,TGTGCCAGCAGCCCCCCTACAGACAACTATGGCTACACCTTC,CASSPPTDNYGYTF
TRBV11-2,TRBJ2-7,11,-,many,TGTGCCAGCAGCTTAGTAGACGAGCAGTACTTC,CASSLVDEQYF
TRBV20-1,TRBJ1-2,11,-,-,TGCAGTGCTAGACACCCCTTTGCCTACACCTTC,CSARHPFAYTF
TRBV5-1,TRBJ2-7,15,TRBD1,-,TGCGCCAGCCAACCGACTTATGACAGGGCCTACGAGCAGTACTTC,CASQPTYDRAYEQYF
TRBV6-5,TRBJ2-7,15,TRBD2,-,TGTGCCAGCAGTTCCCTAGGACTAGCGGGAGAGGCGCAGTACTTC,CASSSLGLAGEAQYF
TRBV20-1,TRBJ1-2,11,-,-,TGCAGTGCCCCGCTGGCCTATGGCTACACCTTC,CSAPLAYGYTF
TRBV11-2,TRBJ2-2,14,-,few,TGTGCCAGCAGCGTCCGGGACAACACCGGGGAGCTGTTTTTT,CASSVRDNTGELFF
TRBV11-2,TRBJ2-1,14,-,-,TGTGCCAGCAGGCCAAGAGTCTCCCACGATGAGCAGTTCTTC,CASRPRVSHDEQFF
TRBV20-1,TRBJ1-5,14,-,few,TGCAGTGCTAGAGATGGGACCCAGTCTCAGCCCCAGCATTTT,CSARDGTQSQPQHF
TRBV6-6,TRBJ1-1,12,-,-,TGTGCCGGCAGTCAAGGGGGCACTGAAGCTTTCTTT,CAGSQGGTEAFF
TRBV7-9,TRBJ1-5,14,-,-,TGTGCCAGCAGCTTAGATGGGGGCGCGGAGCCCCAGCATTTT,CASSLDGGAEPQHF
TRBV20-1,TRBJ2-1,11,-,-,TGCAGTGCTAGATGGGGTAATGAGCAGTTCTTC,CSARWGNEQFF
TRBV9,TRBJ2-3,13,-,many,TGTGCCAGCTCAGTCGGGAACACAGATACGCAGTATTTT,CASSVGNTDTQYF
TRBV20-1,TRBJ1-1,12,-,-,TGCAGTGCTCCCAACATGAACACTGAAGCTTTCTTT,CSAPNMNTEAFF
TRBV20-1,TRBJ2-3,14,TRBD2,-,TGCAGTGCTAGCGGGAGGGCCGGTGAAGATACGCAGTATTTT,CSASGRAGEDTQYF
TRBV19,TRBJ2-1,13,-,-,TGTGCCAGTAGTACCTCTAGCTTCGATGAGCAGTTCTTC,CASSTSSFDEQFF
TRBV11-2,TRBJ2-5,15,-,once,TGTGCCAGCAGCTTTCCACCCAGCCCTCAAGAGACCCAGTACTTC,CASSFPPSPQETQYF
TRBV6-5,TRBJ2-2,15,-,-,TGTGCCAGCAGCTACTCGACAGCGAACACCGGGGAGCTGTTTTTT,CASSYSTANTGELFF
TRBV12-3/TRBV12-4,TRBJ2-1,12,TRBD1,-,TGTGCCAGCAGTTCACGGACAGGGGAGCAGTTCTTC,CASSSRTGEQFF
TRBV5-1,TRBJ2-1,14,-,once,TGCACCAGCAGCTTTGGGTCGCTCAGCAATGAGCAGTTCTTC,CTSSFGSLSNEQFF
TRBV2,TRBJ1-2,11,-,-,TGTGCCAGCAGGTCAGGGTACGGCTACACCTTC,CASRSGYGYTF
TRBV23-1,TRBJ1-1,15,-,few,TGCGCCAGCAGTCACAGAAAACAGCAGAACACTGAAGCTTTCTTT,CASSHRKQQNTEAFF
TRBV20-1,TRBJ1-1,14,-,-,TGCAGTGCGCAGCGACACGACCGCGACACTGAAGCTTTCTTT,CSAQRHDRDTEAFF
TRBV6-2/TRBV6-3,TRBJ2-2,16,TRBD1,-,TGTGCCAGCACATACCGACAGGGGACGAACACCGGGGAGCTGTTTTTT,CASTYRQGTNTGELFF
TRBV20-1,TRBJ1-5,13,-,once,TGCAGTGCCGAGGGACGGTCATATCAGCCCCAGCATTTT,CSAEGRSYQPQHF
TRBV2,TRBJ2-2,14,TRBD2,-,TGTGCCAGCCAAAGAGCGGGAGGCACCGGGGAGCTGTTTTTT,CASQRAGGTGELFF
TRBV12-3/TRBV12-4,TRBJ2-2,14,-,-,TGTGCCAGCAGTTTATCGGACTTCACCGGGGAGCTGTTTTTT,CASSLSDFTGELFF
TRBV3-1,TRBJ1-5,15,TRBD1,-,TGTGCCAGCAGCCGAGGGACAGCGAGCAATCAGCCCCAGCATTTT,CASSRGTASNQPQHF
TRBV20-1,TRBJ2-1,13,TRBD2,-,TGCAGTTATGGCGGGAGGGCCATACATGAGCAGTTCTTC,CSYGGRAIHEQFF
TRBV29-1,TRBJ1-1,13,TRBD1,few,TGCAGCGTTGAGAAGGGGGCCGGCACTGAAGCTTTCTTT,CSVEKGAGTEAFF
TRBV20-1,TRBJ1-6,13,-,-,TGCAGTGCTAGAACGTCAGGGAATTCACCCCTCCACTTT,CSARTSGNSPLHF
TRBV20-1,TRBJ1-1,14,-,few,TGCAGTGCTAGAGTGGAGGCCAGGGTCACTGAAGCTTTCTTT,CSARVEARVTEAFF